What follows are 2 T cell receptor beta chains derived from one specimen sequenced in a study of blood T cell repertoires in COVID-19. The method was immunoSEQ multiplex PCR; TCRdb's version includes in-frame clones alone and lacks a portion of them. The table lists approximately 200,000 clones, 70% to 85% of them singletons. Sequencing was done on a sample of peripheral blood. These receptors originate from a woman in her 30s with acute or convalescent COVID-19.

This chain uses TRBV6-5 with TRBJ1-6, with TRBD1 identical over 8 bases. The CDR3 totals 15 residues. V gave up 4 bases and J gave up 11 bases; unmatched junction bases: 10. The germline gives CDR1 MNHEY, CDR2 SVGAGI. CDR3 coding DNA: TGTGCCAGCAGTTCCCAGGGGGCGTTGAGTACACCCCTCCACTTT. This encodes CASSSQGALSTPLHF.

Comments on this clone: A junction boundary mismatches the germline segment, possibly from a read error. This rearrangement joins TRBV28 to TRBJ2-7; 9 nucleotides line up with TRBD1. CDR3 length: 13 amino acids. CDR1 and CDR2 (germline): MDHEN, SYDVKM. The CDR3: CASSPNQQGALRF. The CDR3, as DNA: TGTGCCAGCAGCCCTAATCAACAGGGGGCTTTACGCTTC.